There are a few counts of the clone carrying this T cell receptor beta chain. Its matching antigen is unknown. The second PCR ran about 6 to 12 cycles with a sample-barcoded 5' primer and J-beta primers. TCRdb processed the 5' RACE reads anew with MiXCR; each CDR3 protein has one entry. The sample lists under 1,000,000 distinct CDR3 sequences; around 36% were seen once. Per-sample yields of isolated PBMCs were at least 7 million. Trimming took 7 bases from V and 4 from J, leaving 12 bases between them. The length of the CDR3 is 13 residues. The germline V gene has CDR1 SNHLY and CDR2 FYNNEI. The data originate from a study of blood T cells in healthy people across ages. Study-wide findings and caveats: Unsorted PBMCs ruled out conclusive naive versus antigen-experienced comparison. Diversity estimated from one million T cells was considered an underestimate.

This TCR came from a man aged 18 to 29 in good health. This chain links TRBV2 with TRBJ2-3, with D perhaps matching TRBD1 (5 bases). The sequenced sample was blood. As DNA, the CDR3 is TGTGCCAGCACCTGGACACCCTCAGATACGCAGTATTTT. Protein: CASTWTPSDTQYF.